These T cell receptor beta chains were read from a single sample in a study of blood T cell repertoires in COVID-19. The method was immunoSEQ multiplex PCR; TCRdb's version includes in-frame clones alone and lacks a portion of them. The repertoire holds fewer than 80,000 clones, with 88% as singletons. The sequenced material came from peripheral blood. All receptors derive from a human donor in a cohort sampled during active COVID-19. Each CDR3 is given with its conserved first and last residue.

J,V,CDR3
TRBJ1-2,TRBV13,CASGTEEYNYGYTF
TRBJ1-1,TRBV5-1,CASSLALGVGNTEAFF
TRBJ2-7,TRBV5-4,CASSRDRGLGGWDEQYF
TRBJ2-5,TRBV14,CASSPMDRVQETQYF
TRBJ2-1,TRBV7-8,CASSLGRSIAGGFSNSYNEQFF
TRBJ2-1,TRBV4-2,CASSQDRGYNEQFF
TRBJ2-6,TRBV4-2,CASSQDGRAREGSGANVLTF
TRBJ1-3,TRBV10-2,CASSEFSDWGSGNTIYF
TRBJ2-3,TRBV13,CASSLGYTDTQYF
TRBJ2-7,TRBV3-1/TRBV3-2,CASSQGDSGRASYEQYF
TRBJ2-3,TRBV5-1,CASSPGLAGELSTDTQYF
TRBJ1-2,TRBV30,CAWSLRTGEGYTF
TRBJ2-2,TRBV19,CASRIGAGELFF
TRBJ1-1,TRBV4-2,CASSQDAGNTEAFF
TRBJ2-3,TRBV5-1,CASTQQTGLRRGDTQYF
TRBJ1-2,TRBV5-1,CASSSPGIGGANYGYTF
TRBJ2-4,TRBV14,CASSHRDIQYF
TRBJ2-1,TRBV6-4,CASSEFLGQGNEQFF
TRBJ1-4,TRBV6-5,CASSYSGGPFEKLFF
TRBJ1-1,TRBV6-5,CASSYGQLNTEAFF
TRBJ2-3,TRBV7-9,CASSQGQGAVTDTQYF
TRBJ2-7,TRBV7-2,CASSLSGDRYEQYF
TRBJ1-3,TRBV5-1,CASSPLGRGTGNTIYF
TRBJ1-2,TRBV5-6,CASSGQGDYGYTF
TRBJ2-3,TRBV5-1,CASSLQAGVSDTQYF
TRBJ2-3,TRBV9,CASSSLHPDTDTQYF
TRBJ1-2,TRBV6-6,CASTKTGDGYTF
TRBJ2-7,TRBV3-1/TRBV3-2,CASSQGGRRYEQYF
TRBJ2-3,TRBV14,CASSRPTGADTQYF
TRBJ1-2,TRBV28,CASSSAGGYYGYTF
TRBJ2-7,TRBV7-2,CASSSSPYEQYF
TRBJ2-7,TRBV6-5,CASRGTGAPYEQYF
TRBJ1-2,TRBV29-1,CSVERSLNYGYTF
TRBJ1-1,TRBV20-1,CSASQPTGGTEAFF
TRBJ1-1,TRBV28,CASSPWGERVGTEAFF
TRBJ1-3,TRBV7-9,CASSSRYRVAGNTIYF
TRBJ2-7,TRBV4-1,CASSHREGGEVSYEQYF
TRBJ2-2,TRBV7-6,CASLPRPTDTGELFF
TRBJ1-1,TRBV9,CASSVEPGMNTEAFF